A single sample is the source of the 3 T cell receptor beta chains below, sequenced in a study of T cells after yellow fever vaccination. TCRdb reprocessed the 5' RACE reads via MiXCR and lists one record per CDR3 protein. The sample lists some 670,000 distinct CDR3 sequences, 9% to 15% occurring once. Specimen: PBMCs, collected on the day of the yellow fever booster vaccination. These receptors were taken from a man aged 30 to 45 who received the YFV17D yellow fever vaccine.

This clonotype was observed a handful of times. The chain employs TRBV3-1 and TRBJ2-3; TRBD1 might be the D (6 bases). Trimming cost V 2 bases and J 8 bases, with 8 bases left between them. The CDR3 is made up of 12 amino acids. The germline CDR1 and CDR2 sequences are LGHDT and YNNKEL (reference sequence). CDR3: CASSQLGGTQYF. CDR3 nucleotides: TGTGCCAGCAGCCAACTAGGGGGTACGCAGTATTTT.

This clonotype turned up a few times. This chain links TRBV9 with TRBJ1-2, with 8 bases aligning to TRBD1. Germline CDR1 and CDR2: SGDLS and YYNGEE. Trimming at V came to 3 bases and at J to 2 bases, leaving 6 bases not matched to a gene. The CDR3 extends over 15 amino acids. CDR3 region: CASSGAPGGNYGYTF. CDR3 bases: TGTGCCAGCAGCGGGGCGCCAGGGGGCAACTATGGCTACACCTTC.

The chain has TRBV28 and TRBJ1-2, with D perhaps TRBD1 (6 bases). From germline, CDR1 is MDHEN and CDR2 SYDVKM. V dropped 6 bases and J dropped 8 bases, with 19 bases sitting between them. This CDR3 has 14 residues. The CDR3 coding sequence is TGTGCCAGCAGATTCCCGGGGGGCGCGTCCGGCTACACCTTC. Its protein is CASRFPGGASGYTF.